These T cell receptor beta chains were read from a single sample in a study of blood T cell repertoires in COVID-19. Assay: immunoSEQ multiplex PCR; the TCRdb copy retains only in-frame clones and omits some. The table records about 230,000 clones, around four fifths of them present only once. Sequencing input: peripheral blood. These receptors all stem from a middle-aged man with active or convalescent COVID-19. CDR3s include the opening cysteine and the closing phenylalanine or tryptophan. Each record gives: D gene, clone size, J gene, V gene, CDR3 protein, CDR3 DNA. The D gene is left open where the match is weak. Part of the rows lack a size; the others show once, few, many or a class for expanded clones.

d_call: .
clone_size: .
j_call: TRBJ2-6
v_call: TRBV19
cdr3_aa: CASSAQVLSGANVLTF
cdr3_nt: TGTGCCAGTAGTGCCCAGGTCCTCTCTGGGGCCAACGTCCTGACTTTC

d_call: .
clone_size: .
j_call: TRBJ2-7
v_call: TRBV30
cdr3_aa: CAWSPQRGGLSSYEQYF
cdr3_nt: TGTGCCTGGAGTCCCCAGAGAGGAGGGCTAAGCTCCTACGAGCAGTACTTC

d_call: TRBD2
clone_size: once
j_call: TRBJ2-6
v_call: TRBV19
cdr3_aa: CASSRLAGGISGANVLTF
cdr3_nt: TGTGCCAGTAGTCGCCTAGCGGGGGGTATCTCTGGGGCCAACGTCCTGACTTTC

d_call: TRBD1
clone_size: .
j_call: TRBJ2-5
v_call: TRBV7-7
cdr3_aa: CASSRDRAETQYF
cdr3_nt: TGTGCTAGCAGCAGGGACAGGGCGGAGACCCAGTACTTC

d_call: .
clone_size: few
j_call: TRBJ1-6
v_call: TRBV6-6
cdr3_aa: CASRQEGGPKSPLHF
cdr3_nt: TGTGCCAGCAGGCAGGAAGGAGGGCCCAAATCACCCCTCCACTTT

d_call: TRBD1
clone_size: .
j_call: TRBJ2-7
v_call: TRBV19
cdr3_aa: CASSIPFGQGAYEQYF
cdr3_nt: TGTGCCAGTAGTATTCCTTTCGGACAGGGTGCCTACGAGCAGTACTTC

d_call: .
clone_size: .
j_call: TRBJ2-3
v_call: TRBV15
cdr3_aa: CATSSPPGGWADTQYF
cdr3_nt: TGTGCCACCAGCAGCCCCCCGGGCGGGTGGGCAGATACGCAGTATTTT

d_call: .
clone_size: .
j_call: TRBJ2-6
v_call: TRBV13
cdr3_aa: CASSRGTYRRGANVLTF
cdr3_nt: TGTGCCAGCAGCCGCGGGACCTACCGTAGGGGGGCCAACGTCCTGACTTTC

d_call: TRBD1
clone_size: once
j_call: TRBJ1-5
v_call: TRBV28
cdr3_aa: CASSSGGSNQPQHF
cdr3_nt: TGTGCCAGCAGCTCAGGGGGCAGCAATCAGCCCCAGCATTTT

d_call: TRBD1
clone_size: .
j_call: TRBJ1-1
v_call: TRBV19
cdr3_aa: CASSGRGRITEAFF
cdr3_nt: TGTGCCAGTAGCGGGAGGGGGCGGATCACTGAAGCTTTCTTT